The rows below give T cell receptor beta chains drawn from one sample of a study of blood T cell repertoires in COVID-19. Only in-frame clones appear in the TCRdb table, and some are missing; sequencing was by immunoSEQ multiplex PCR. This table has about 120,000 clones, 75% to 90% appearing once. Sequenced input: peripheral blood. The receptors here all came from a human donor with acute or convalescent COVID-19. The donor label of this sample is uncertain. The CDR3 runs from the conserved cysteine through the conserved F or W. The D gene is left open where the match is weak. For some rows the clone size is stated as once, few or many, or as a class when expanded; others skip it.

D,J,size,V,CDR3,DNA
NA,TRBJ1-1,NA,TRBV6-5,CASRYITGNTEAFF,TGTGCCAGCAGGTACATTACCGGGAACACTGAAGCTTTCTTT
TRBD1,TRBJ2-5,NA,TRBV7-6,CASSLVGQGMGETQYF,TGTGCCAGCAGCTTAGTCGGACAGGGAATGGGAGAGACCCAGTACTTC
NA,TRBJ1-1,NA,TRBV30,CAWTRDSRAFF,TGTGCCTGGACCAGGGACTCGCGGGCTTTCTTT
TRBD1,TRBJ1-1,NA,TRBV6-1,CASSEADLQGVDTEAFF,TGTGCCAGCAGTGAAGCGGATCTGCAGGGGGTCGACACTGAAGCTTTCTTT
TRBD2,TRBJ2-7,NA,TRBV4-3,CASSQDLGGDSYEQYF,TGCGCCAGCAGCCAAGATCTGGGGGGGGACTCCTACGAGCAGTACTTC
NA,TRBJ1-6,NA,TRBV7-2,CASSLSGGLMNSPLHF,TGTGCCAGCAGCTTGAGTGGGGGACTGATGAATTCACCCCTCCACTTT
TRBD1,TRBJ2-7,once,TRBV18,CATTTTGAYEQYF,TGTGCCACCACAACTACAGGGGCCTACGAGCAGTACTTC
NA,TRBJ2-4,few,TRBV24-1,CATSDPGDTRLYF,TGTGCCACCAGTGATCCCGGGGACACGCGCTTGTACTTC
NA,TRBJ2-5,NA,TRBV2,CASSEVRGDKETQYF,TGTGCCAGCAGTGAGGTCCGGGGGGACAAAGAGACCCAGTACTTC
NA,TRBJ1-2,few,TRBV10-3,CAIGSPRRDTNYGYTF,TGTGCCATCGGTTCACCGAGACGTGACACTAACTATGGCTACACCTTC
NA,TRBJ1-3,NA,TRBV7-2,CASSSQVFSGNTIYF,TGTGCCAGCAGCTCACAAGTCTTCTCTGGAAACACCATATATTTT
TRBD1,TRBJ1-2,NA,TRBV7-2,CASSPGQGYGYTF,TGTGCCAGCAGCCCGGGACAGGGTTATGGCTACACCTTC
TRBD1,TRBJ2-1,NA,TRBV3-1/TRBV3-2,CASSPWGQGYNEQFF,TGTGCCAGCAGTCCGTGGGGACAGGGCTACAATGAGCAGTTCTTC
NA,TRBJ1-1,NA,TRBV5-1,CASSLGQGRPEAFF,TGCGCCAGCAGCTTGGGTCAGGGAAGGCCTGAAGCTTTCTTT
TRBD2,TRBJ2-2,NA,TRBV27,CASSITGLAGAGGELFF,TGTGCCAGCAGTATCACGGGACTAGCGGGAGCCGGCGGGGAGCTGTTTTTT
NA,TRBJ2-5,NA,TRBV21-1,CASSKGSADPLVQETQYF,TGTGCCAGCAGCAAAGGGTCCGCCGATCCACTAGTTCAAGAGACCCAGTACTTC
NA,TRBJ2-3,once,TRBV5-4,CASSQDSSSTDTQYF,TGTGCCAGCAGTCAGGACAGCTCTAGCACAGATACGCAGTATTTT
TRBD2,TRBJ2-1,NA,TRBV7-9,CASSLGLAGGDTRNEQFF,TGTGCCAGCAGCTTAGGGCTAGCGGGAGGGGACACACGGAATGAGCAGTTCTTC